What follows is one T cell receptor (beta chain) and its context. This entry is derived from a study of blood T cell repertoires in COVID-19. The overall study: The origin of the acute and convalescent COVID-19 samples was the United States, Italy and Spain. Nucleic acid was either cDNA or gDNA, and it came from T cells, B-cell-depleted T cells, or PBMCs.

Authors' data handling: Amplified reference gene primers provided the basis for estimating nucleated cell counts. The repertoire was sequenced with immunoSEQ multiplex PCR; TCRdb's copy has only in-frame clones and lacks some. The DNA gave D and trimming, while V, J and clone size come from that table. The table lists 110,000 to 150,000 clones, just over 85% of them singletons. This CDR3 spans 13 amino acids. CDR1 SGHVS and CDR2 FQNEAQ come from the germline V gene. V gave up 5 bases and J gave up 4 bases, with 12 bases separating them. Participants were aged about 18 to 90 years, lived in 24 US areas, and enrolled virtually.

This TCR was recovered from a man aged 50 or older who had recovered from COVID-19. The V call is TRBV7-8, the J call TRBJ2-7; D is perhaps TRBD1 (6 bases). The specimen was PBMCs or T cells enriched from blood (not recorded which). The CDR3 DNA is TGTGCCAGCAGCCCGGACAGTCTTTACGAGCAGTACTTC. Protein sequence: CASSPDSLYEQYF.